Below are 15 T cell receptor beta chains sequenced from a single sample in a study of breast tumors, draining lymph nodes, adjacent tissues. TCRdb redid the calling of the multiplex PCR reads with MiXCR, one entry per CDR3 protein. The sample lists about 63,000 distinct CDR3 sequences; approximately 62% were seen once. The source material was breast tumor tissue. The receptors derive from a female donor with breast cancer. Some clones in this sample may be carry-over from other donors' samples.

This clonotype has just a few counts. This chain uses TRBV5-8 with TRBJ2-6, with D unclear. Trimming removed 4 bases from V and 0 bases from J, with 11 bases in between. CDR3 length: 16 amino acids. Germline CDR1 reads SGHTS; CDR2 reads YDEGEE. This CDR3 reads CASSTSRVSGANVLTF. The CDR3, as DNA: TGTGCCAGCAGCACCTCACGGGTCTCTGGGGCCAACGTCCTGACTTTC.

The table lists this clonotype with many counts. The chain links TRBV4-1 to TRBJ2-5; TRBD2 is a possible D gene (7 bases). V dropped 0 bases and J dropped 4 bases, with 18 bases sitting between them. The germline V gene encodes CDR1 MGHRA and CDR2 YSYEKL. There are 17 residues in the CDR3. CDR3 bases: TGCGCCAGCAGCCAAGAAAGCGGGCTGGGGGGGGCAGAGACCCAGTACTTC. Its translation: CASSQESGLGGAETQYF.

CDR3 region: CASSSGTGKDYGYTF. The CDR3, as DNA: TGTGCCAGCAGTTCCGGGACAGGGAAGGACTATGGCTACACCTTC. The chain uses TRBV12-5 and TRBJ1-2; 9 nucleotides match TRBD1. There are 15 residues in the CDR3. The V gene's germline CDR1 is LGHNT and CDR2 FRNRAP. The full variable domain, with the rest looked up from reference TRBV12-5 and TRBJ1-2, is DARVTQTPRHKVTEMGQEVTMRCQPILGHNTVFWYRQTMMQGLELLAYFRNRAPLDDSGMPKDRFSAEMPDATLATLKIQPSEPRDSAVYFCASSSGTGKDYGYTFGSGTRLTVV.

The chain combines TRBV3-1 with TRBJ1-5; no clear D. Germline CDR1 and CDR2: LGHDT and YNNKEL (reference sequence). This CDR3 comprises 14 residues. V shed 8 bases and J shed 0 bases, with 11 bases lying between them. The CDR3 spells CASGPAVSNQPQHF. The CDR3 bases are TGTGCCAGCGGCCCGGCAGTTAGCAATCAGCCCCAGCATTTT.

To note about this clonotype: The DNA is left out, because the CDR3 cannot be placed on it with certainty; the CDR3 is given as TCRdb lists it. The chain is built from TRBV7-6 and TRBJ2-7; the table's D gene call, TRBD2, was not cross checked with the DNA. Counting both end residues, the CDR3 totals 21 amino acids. CDR1 and CDR2 from the germline V gene are SGHVS and FNYEAQ. CDR3 sequence: CASSFYICSATSGTSSYEQYF.

To note about this clonotype: Given a much more abundant clone one base away, this may be a read error. Because the CDR3 is missing its conserved closing phenylalanine or tryptophan, this is likely a read error. J is TRBJ2-1 and V is TRBV28; 10 bases are a match to TRBD2. From germline, CDR1 is MDHEN and CDR2 SYDVKM. V lost 3 bases to trimming and J lost 10 bases; unmatched junction nucleotides: 9. The CDR3 has 15 amino acids. CDR3 coding DNA: TGTGCCAGCAGTTTCTTGACTAGCGGGTGGAGGGAGCAGTTCTCC. Protein sequence: CASSFLTSGWREQFS.

In this sample, this clonotype turned up many times. The chain employs TRBV7-2 and TRBJ2-5; 9 positions match TRBD1. The ends lost 5 bases at V and 5 bases at J; junction bases unmatched: 6. Germline CDR1 is SGHTA and CDR2 is FQGNSA. The length of the CDR3 is 14 residues. Here the CDR3 DNA reads TGTGCCAGCAGCCCGGGACAGGGTCTGGAGACCCAGTACTTC. This encodes CASSPGQGLETQYF. The whole variable domain, remainder taken from reference TRBV7-2 and TRBJ2-5, is GAGVSQSPSNKVTEKGKDVELRCDPISGHTALYWYRQSLGQGLEFLIYFQGNSAPDKSGLPSDRFSAERTGGSVSTLTIQRTQQEDSAVYLCASSPGQGLETQYFGPGTRLLVL.

V and J are TRBV15 and TRBJ2-7; D is undetermined. This CDR3 spans 13 amino acids. The germline gives CDR1 LNHNV, CDR2 YYDKDF (reference sequence). V shed 3 bases and J shed 6 bases, with 12 bases lying between them. CDR3 region: CATSSLLGGEQYF. The CDR3 DNA reads TGTGCCACCAGCAGCTTGTTGGGCGGCGAGCAGTACTTC.

The chain links TRBV7-2 to TRBJ2-6; 11 nucleotides line up with TRBD2. Per the germline V gene, CDR1 is SGHTA and CDR2 is FQGNSA. The CDR3 extends over 15 amino acids. V lost 7 bases and J lost 3; bases outside the gene matches: 2. CDR3 sequence: CASKLAGDGANVLTF. The CDR3 DNA reads as TGTGCCAGCAAACTAGCGGGAGATGGGGCCAACGTCCTGACTTTC. Based on the CDR3 plus reference TRBV7-2 and TRBJ2-6, the full variable domain is GAGVSQSPSNKVTEKGKDVELRCDPISGHTALYWYRQSLGQGLEFLIYFQGNSAPDKSGLPSDRFSAERTGGSVSTLTIQRTQQEDSAVYLCASKLAGDGANVLTFGAGSRLTVL.

The J gene is TRBJ2-4, the V gene TRBV28, with 9 bases matching TRBD1. Trimming cost V 6 bases and J 0 bases; bases outside gene matches: 12. Germline CDR1 MDHEN, CDR2 SYDVKM. The CDR3 sequence is 18 residues long. This CDR3 reads CASSTVTGGMLAKNIQYF. The CDR3 bases are TGTGCCAGCAGCACCGTGACAGGGGGAATGCTAGCCAAAAACATTCAGTACTTC.

The sample holds many counts of this clonotype. The chain uses TRBV6-1 and TRBJ1-5; 7 nucleotides align to TRBD1. This CDR3 is 17 amino acids long. CDR1 is MNHNS and CDR2 is SASEGT in the germline V gene. V lost 5 bases and J lost 0; bases outside the gene matches: 10. CDR3 protein: CASSPGQPVYSNQPQHF. CDR3 in DNA: TGTGCCAGCAGTCCGGGACAGCCAGTCTATAGCAATCAGCCCCAGCATTTT.

As for this clonotype: Given the absence of the conserved phenylalanine or tryptophan at the CDR3 end, a read error is likely. The rearrangement uses TRBV9 and TRBJ1-1, with a weak D call TRBD1 (6 bases). V lost 2 bases, J lost 8 bases, and 13 bases lay in between. There are 13 residues in the CDR3. Germline loops: CDR1 SGDLS, CDR2 YYNGEE. For the CDR3, the DNA is TGTGCCAGCAGCGTCACCCCGGGACAAGAAGCTTTCTCT. It is translated as CASSVTPGQEAFS.

In its sample, this clonotype was seen many times. The chain links TRBV6-5 to TRBJ2-5; D is possibly TRBD2 (5 bases). Looked up from germline, CDR1 is MNHEY and CDR2 is SVGAGI. The CDR3 loop spans 16 amino acids. V gave up 6 bases and J gave up 5 bases, with 22 bases separating them. The CDR3 region is CASRGRGRVVSETQYF. CDR3 nucleotide sequence: TGTGCCAGCAGGGGCCGGGGTCGGGTAGTTAGTGAGACCCAGTACTTC.

This clonotype was recorded many times. The rearrangement uses TRBV10-3 and TRBJ2-7; D remains ambiguous. Germline loops: CDR1 ENHRY, CDR2 SYGVKD. The V end lost 3 bases, the J end lost 1 base, and 16 bases lay between the germline ends. This CDR3 has 16 amino acids. DNA of the CDR3: TGTGCCATCAGTGAAGGCGTGGGGAAATGGTCCTACGAGCAGTACTTC. It encodes CAISEGVGKWSYEQYF.

The chain has TRBV7-3 and TRBJ2-2; 7 bases map to TRBD2. The germline V gene has CDR1 SGHTA and CDR2 FQGTGA. J lost 4 bases, V lost 5 bases, and 7 bases had no gene match. The CDR3 loop spans 15 amino acids. The CDR3, as DNA: TGTGCCAGCAGCCCCACAGCGGGGACCACCGGGGAGCTGTTTTTT. Translation gives CASSPTAGTTGELFF.